This TCR beta chain came from a study of blood T cell repertoires in COVID-19. Produced via immunoSEQ multiplex PCR; TCRdb's table is partial and in-frame only. This sample has about 200,000 clones, with 83% found just once. Looked up from germline, CDR1 is MGHDK and CDR2 is SYGVNS. This CDR3 is built from 15 residues. J gave up 4 bases and V 3 bases, and 4 bases lay outside the gene matches. V and J are TRBV25-1 and TRBJ2-2, with TRBD1 identical over 8 bases. This receptor was taken from a middle-aged woman with active or convalescent COVID-19. The material sequenced was peripheral blood. The CDR3 loop reads CASSDPGQVTGELFF. CDR3 in DNA: TGTGCCAGCAGTGACCCGGGACAGGTCACCGGGGAGCTGTTTTTT.